This TCR beta chain is from a study of molecular identifiers for immune sequencing clone quantification. Sorted cells numbering roughly 19,000 to 1,100,000, with 10%, 30% or 50% RNA, yielded the naive CD8 libraries. Study-level points and caveats: Barcode sharing among identical TCR molecules could make large clones appear smaller. Among effectors, clones above 20 RNA copies held over 99% of molecules; among naive cells, under 1%.

Previously reported methods and listed TCR primers produced the bulk TCR libraries. TCRdb reprocessed the PCR reads with MiXCR, giving one entry per CDR3 protein. The table records 90,000 to 120,000 distinct CDR3 sequences, roughly 34% of them present only once. Ten or more counts support this clonotype. What it recognizes is unknown. Trimming took 5 bases from V and 5 from J; bases not matched to a gene: 7. Germline CDR1 MNHEY, CDR2 SVGAGI. The CDR3 loop spans 15 amino acids. This TCR came from a human donor in good health. Some libraries in this study had Jurkat cell RNA spiked in. The specimen sequenced was naive CD8+ T cells from blood, with Jurkat cell RNA spiked in. Noted subset: FACS-sorted CD8+CD4-CCR7+CD45RA+ naive T cells. The chain uses TRBV6-5 and TRBJ2-7; 12 bases align to TRBD2. The CDR3 nucleotides read TGTGCCAGCAGTGTAACGACTAGCGGGAGTGACGAGCAGTACTTC. As protein: CASSVTTSGSDEQYF.